Following are 2 T cell receptor beta chains from one sample sequenced in a study of blood T cell repertoires in COVID-19. Produced via immunoSEQ multiplex PCR; TCRdb's table is partial and in-frame only. In the table there are 150,000 to 200,000 clones, more than 65% of which are singletons. The sequencing input was PBMCs or T cells enriched from blood (not recorded which). These receptors all stem from a man aged 40-49 years who had recovered from COVID-19.

The chain recombines TRBV30 with TRBJ2-1; D ambiguous. CDR3 length equals 13 residues. The V end was cut by 5 bases, the J end by 0 bases, with 8 bases between. Looked up from germline, CDR1 is GTSNPN and CDR2 is SVGIG (reference sequence). CDR3 coding DNA: TGTGCCTGGGATTGGGCCTCCTACAATGAGCAGTTCTTC. Its protein product is CAWDWASYNEQFF. Combining the CDR3 with reference TRBV30 and TRBJ2-1 gives the whole variable domain SQTIHQWPATLVQPVGSPLSLECTVEGTSNPNLYWYRQAAGRGLQLLFYSVGIGQISSEVPQNLSASRPQDRQFILSSKKLLLSDSGFYLCAWDWASYNEQFFGPGTRLTVL.

A single count supports this clone. The chain has TRBV6-4 and TRBJ1-1; 8 bases are a match to TRBD1. V lost 0 bases, J lost 6 bases, and 6 bases stayed unmatched. The CDR3 has 15 amino acids. Germline V CDR1 and CDR2: MRHNA, SNTAGT. Written as DNA, the CDR3 is TGTGCCAGCAGTGACTCGAGGACAGGGTATCCTGAAGCTTTCTTT. The encoded protein is CASSDSRTGYPEAFF.